The 20 T cell receptor beta chains below were found in one sample sequenced in a study of T cell changes during pregnancy in multiple sclerosis. The repertoire was sequenced with immunoSEQ multiplex PCR; TCRdb's copy has only in-frame clones and lacks some. The table shows around 81,000 clones, with roughly 92% occurring only once. Sequencing was performed on peripheral blood, taken after pregnancy. The receptor source for this set is a female donor in good health, enrolled as a control in a pregnancy study.

This chain connects TRBV7-9 to TRBJ1-2; TRBD1 agrees at 11 bases. V was pared by 8 bases and J by 8 bases, with 1 base of the junction left unmatched. There are 11 residues in the CDR3. CDR1 SEHNR and CDR2 FQNEAQ come from the germline V gene (reference sequence). CDR3 coding DNA: TGTGCCAGCGGGACAGGGGGAGGCTACACCTTC. It yields the protein CASGTGGGYTF.

The J gene is TRBJ2-5, the V gene TRBV11-3, with 11 bases that match TRBD2. CDR1 SGHNT and CDR2 YENEEA come from the germline V gene. The junction had 6 bases not matched to a gene; V was cut back by 4 bases and J by 5 bases. CDR3 size: 15 residues. This chain's CDR3 is CASSSTSGRPETQYF. The CDR3 DNA follows: TGTGCCAGCAGCTCTACTAGCGGGAGACCGGAGACCCAGTACTTC.

The chain uses TRBV5-4 and TRBJ1-2; D is undetermined. The CDR3 consists of 13 residues. Trimming shortened V by 0 bases and J by 12 bases, and 15 bases separated the two germline ends. CDR1 is SGHNT, CDR2 YYREEE, per germline (reference sequence). CDR3 coding DNA: TGTGCCAGCAGCTTGGAAGGCAGTCTTAGCGACACCTTC. Translated, it gives CASSLEGSLSDTF.

V gene TRBV7-2 combines with J gene TRBJ2-1; the D gene is possibly TRBD2 (6 bases). V was pared by 4 bases and J by 12 bases, with 10 bases between. The germline V gene has CDR1 SGHTA and CDR2 FQGNSA. This CDR3 comprises 11 residues. The CDR3 sequence is CASSYREPQFF. CDR3 in DNA: TGTGCCAGCAGCTACCGGGAGCCGCAGTTCTTC. The full variable domain, in which reference TRBV7-2 and TRBJ2-1 provide the parts outside the CDR3, is GAGVSQSPSNKVTEKGKDVELRCDPISGHTALYWYRQSLGQGLEFLIYFQGNSAPDKSGLPSDRFSAERTGGSVSTLTIQRTQQEDSAVYLCASSYREPQFFGPGTRLTVL.

The chain employs TRBV6-5 and TRBJ2-7; D may be TRBD2 (6 bases). The CDR3 is 14 residues long. Per the germline V gene, CDR1 is MNHEY and CDR2 is SVGAGI. The germline V and J ends were trimmed by 0 bases and 4 bases, with 10 bases remaining between them. In DNA form, the CDR3 reads TGTGCCAGCAGTTACTCGGAGGGATGGTACGAGCAGTACTTC. This translates into CASSYSEGWYEQYF.

This chain connects TRBV7-9 to TRBJ1-2; no clear D. Trimming took off 1 base at V and 6 bases at J, with 9 bases between the two ends. The CDR3 spans 13 residues. Germline-derived CDR1 and CDR2 are SEHNR and FQNEAQ (reference sequence). CDR3 in amino acids: CASSLGSGHGYTF. CDR3 nucleotide sequence: TGTGCCAGCAGCTTAGGAAGTGGCCATGGCTACACCTTC.

The rearrangement uses TRBV15 and TRBJ2-1; TRBD2 is a possible D gene (5 bases). The ends were cut back, 5 bases at V and 0 bases at J, with 11 bases in the middle. Per germline, CDR1 LNHNV and CDR2 YYDKDF (reference sequence). The CDR3 has 15 amino acids. CDR3 loop: CATSGLMSSYNEQFF. For the CDR3, the DNA is TGTGCCACCAGCGGACTTATGAGCTCCTACAATGAGCAGTTCTTC.

The rearrangement joins TRBV4-3 to TRBJ1-2; TRBD1 might be the D (5 bases). V was trimmed by 0 bases and J by 5 bases, leaving 10 bases between them. The germline CDR1 and CDR2 sequences are LGHNA and YSLEER. This CDR3 region has 14 residues. CDR3 loop: CASSQEVTVYGYTF. CDR3 sequence (DNA): TGCGCCAGCAGCCAAGAAGTGACAGTGTATGGCTACACCTTC.

This clone was detected only once. This chain joins TRBV29-1 and TRBJ2-5; a weak D match, TRBD2 (6 bases). Trimming removed 4 bases from V and 3 bases from J, with 12 bases in between. Germline-derived CDR1 and CDR2 are SQVTM and ANQGSEA. This CDR3 is built from 13 residues. CDR3 in amino acids: CSVVDSGEETQYF. DNA for the CDR3: TGCAGCGTTGTTGATAGCGGAGAAGAGACCCAGTACTTC.

The chain is built from TRBV5-3 and TRBJ2-2; D remains unclear. TRBV5-3 qualifies as an ORF whose function is uncertain. This CDR3 comprises 13 residues. V dropped 4 bases and J dropped 1 base, with 5 bases sitting between them. CDR3 residues: CARSPQNTGELFF. DNA for the CDR3: TGTGCCAGAAGCCCCCAGAACACCGGGGAGCTGTTTTTT.

CDR3 coding DNA: TGTGCCAGCAGTGACGGGACTAGCACCGGGGAGCTGTTTTTT. As protein: CASSDGTSTGELFF. The rearrangement links TRBV6-4 to TRBJ2-2, with TRBD2 matching 8 bases. Germline lookup yields CDR1 MRHNA and CDR2 SNTAGT. J gave up 4 bases and V 2 bases, and 0 bases lay outside the gene matches. CDR3 size: 14 residues.

V and J are TRBV7-6 and TRBJ1-2; D possibly corresponds to TRBD1 (5 bases). The CDR3 spans 15 residues. Germline CDR1 SGHVS, CDR2 FNYEAQ. V lost 5 bases and J 0 bases, leaving 13 bases between the germline ends. CDR3 region: CASSPRAAANYGYTF. CDR3 DNA sequence: TGTGCCAGCAGCCCCAGGGCAGCCGCTAACTATGGCTACACCTTC.

The rearrangement uses TRBV9 and TRBJ1-1, with D perhaps matching TRBD1 (6 bases). Germline assignment: CDR1 SGDLS and CDR2 YYNGEE. The ends were cut back, 0 bases at V and 0 bases at J, with 12 bases in the middle. CDR3 length: 16 residues. CDR3 bases: TGTGCCAGCAGCGTAGGCAGGGGATGGGTGAACACTGAAGCTTTCTTT. This sequence encodes CASSVGRGWVNTEAFF. Drawing the rest from reference TRBV9 and TRBJ1-1, the complete variable domain is DSGVTQTPKHLITATGQRVTLRCSPRSGDLSVYWYQQSLDQGLQFLIQYYNGEERAKGNILERFSAQQFPDLHSELNLSSLELGDSALYFCASSVGRGWVNTEAFFGQGTRLTVV.

There are a few counts of this clone. The CDR3 end shows no conserved phenylalanine or tryptophan, and so a read error is likely. Because the CDR3's place on the DNA is in doubt, the DNA is left out and the CDR3 is given as listed by TCRdb. The chain carries TRBV6-6 and TRBJ1-1; TRBD1 is taken as the D call from the table, unchecked against the DNA. Germline loops: CDR1 MNHNY, CDR2 SVGAGI (reference sequence). Ends included, the CDR3 has 13 residues. CDR3 loop: CASNLEGQGAVKT.

The chain has TRBV7-3 and TRBJ2-2; D unresolved. V was clipped by 5 bases and J by 1 base, with 11 bases between them. The CDR3 consists of 15 residues. The germline gives CDR1 SGHTA, CDR2 FQGTGA. The CDR3 reads CASSLNSGNTGELFF. DNA for the CDR3: TGTGCCAGCAGCCTAAATTCAGGGAACACCGGGGAGCTGTTTTTT.

This chain links TRBV11-1 with TRBJ1-2; 8 bases are shared with TRBD1. Germline loops: CDR1 SGHAT, CDR2 FQDESV (reference sequence). CDR3 length equals 13 residues. J lost 7 bases, V lost 5 bases, and 6 bases had no gene match. In DNA form, the CDR3 reads TGTGCCAGCAGCCTTGACAGGGGAAGTGGCTACACCTTC. Translation gives CASSLDRGSGYTF.

V usage is TRBV5-1 and J usage is TRBJ2-1, with 11 bases that match TRBD2. The CDR3 contains 16 residues. The V gene end was trimmed by 0 bases and the J gene end by 3 bases; junction bases not matched to a gene: 2. Germline assignment: CDR1 SGHRS and CDR2 YFSETQ. CDR3 protein: CASSLVGTSGYNEQFF. The CDR3 DNA is TGCGCCAGCAGCTTGGTCGGGACTAGCGGCTACAATGAGCAGTTCTTC. Combining the CDR3 with reference TRBV5-1 and TRBJ2-1 gives the whole variable domain KAGVTQTPRYLIKTRGQQVTLSCSPISGHRSVSWYQQTPGQGLQFLFEYFSETQRNKGNFPGRFSGRQFSNSRSEMNVSTLELGDSALYLCASSLVGTSGYNEQFFGPGTRLTVL.

This clone has a handful of counts. The V gene is TRBV28, the J gene TRBJ1-5, with D possibly being TRBD1 (6 bases). CDR3 length equals 12 residues. From germline, CDR1 is MDHEN and CDR2 SYDVKM. Trimming stripped 10 bases from V and 6 bases from J, with 13 bases between. CDR3 sequence (DNA): TGTGCCATAACAGGGAAGCTTCAGCCCCAGCATTTT. Its translation: CAITGKLQPQHF.

The chain joins TRBV2 to TRBJ2-5; 7 positions agree with TRBD2. The junction had 6 bases not matched to a gene; V was cut back by 1 base and J by 1 base. CDR3 length: 16 residues. Germline-derived CDR1 and CDR2 are SNHLY and FYNNEI. The CDR3 DNA is TGTGCCAGCAGTGAAGAGGGAGGGGCCCTCCAAGAGACCCAGTACTTC. This sequence encodes CASSEEGGALQETQYF.

The chain carries TRBV28 and TRBJ2-7; a possible D gene is TRBD1 (5 bases). The CDR3 spans 15 residues. Germline assignment: CDR1 MDHEN and CDR2 SYDVKM. V was trimmed by 1 base and J by 4 bases, leaving 14 bases between them. The CDR3, as DNA: TGTGCCAGCAGTTTATTTTTCAGGGTAGGGTACGAGCAGTACTTC. Its protein is CASSLFFRVGYEQYF.